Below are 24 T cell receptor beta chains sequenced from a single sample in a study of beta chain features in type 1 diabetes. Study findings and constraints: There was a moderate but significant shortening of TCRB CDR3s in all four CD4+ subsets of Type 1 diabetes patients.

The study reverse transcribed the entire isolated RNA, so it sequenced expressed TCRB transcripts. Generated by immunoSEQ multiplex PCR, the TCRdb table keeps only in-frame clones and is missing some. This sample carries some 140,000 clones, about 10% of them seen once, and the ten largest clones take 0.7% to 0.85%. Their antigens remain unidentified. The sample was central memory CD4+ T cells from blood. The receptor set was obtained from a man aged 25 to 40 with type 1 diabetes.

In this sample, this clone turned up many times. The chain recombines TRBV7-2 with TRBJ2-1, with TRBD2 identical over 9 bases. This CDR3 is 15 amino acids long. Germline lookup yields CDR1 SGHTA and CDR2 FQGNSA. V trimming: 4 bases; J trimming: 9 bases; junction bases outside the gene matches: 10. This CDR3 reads CASSSLAGELAEQFF. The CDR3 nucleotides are TGTGCCAGCAGCTCCTTAGCGGGGGAACTTGCTGAGCAGTTCTTC.

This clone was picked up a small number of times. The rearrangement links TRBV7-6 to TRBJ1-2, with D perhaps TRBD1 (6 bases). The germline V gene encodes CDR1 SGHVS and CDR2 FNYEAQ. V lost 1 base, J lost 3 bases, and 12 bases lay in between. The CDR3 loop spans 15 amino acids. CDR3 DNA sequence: TGTGCCAGCAGCTTAGGTCCCGGACAGCACTATGGCTACACCTTC. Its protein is CASSLGPGQHYGYTF.

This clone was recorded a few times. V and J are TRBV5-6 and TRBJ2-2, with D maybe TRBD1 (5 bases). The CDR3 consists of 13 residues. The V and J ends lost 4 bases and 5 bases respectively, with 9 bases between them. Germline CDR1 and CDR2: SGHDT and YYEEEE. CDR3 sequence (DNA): TGTGCCAGCAGCCCCCGACAGACCGGGGAGCTGTTTTTT. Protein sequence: CASSPRQTGELFF.

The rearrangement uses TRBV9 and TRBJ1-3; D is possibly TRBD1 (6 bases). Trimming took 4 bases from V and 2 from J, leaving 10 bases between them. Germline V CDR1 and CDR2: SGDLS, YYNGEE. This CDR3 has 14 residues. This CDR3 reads CASSTRTAGNTIYF. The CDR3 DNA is TGTGCCAGCAGCACTCGGACAGCTGGAAACACCATATATTTT.

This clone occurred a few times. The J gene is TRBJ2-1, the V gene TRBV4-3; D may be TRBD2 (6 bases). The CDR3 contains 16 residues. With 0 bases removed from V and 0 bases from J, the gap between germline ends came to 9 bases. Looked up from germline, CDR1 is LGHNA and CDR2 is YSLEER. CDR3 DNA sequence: TGCGCCAGCAGCCAAGAGCCCGGGAGCTCCTACAATGAGCAGTTCTTC. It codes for CASSQEPGSSYNEQFF.

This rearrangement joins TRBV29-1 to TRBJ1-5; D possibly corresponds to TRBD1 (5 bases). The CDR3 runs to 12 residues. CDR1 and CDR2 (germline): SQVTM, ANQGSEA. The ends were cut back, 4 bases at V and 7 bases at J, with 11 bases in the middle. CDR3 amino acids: CSVGEGRQPQHF. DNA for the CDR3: TGCAGCGTTGGAGAGGGGAGGCAGCCCCAGCATTTT.

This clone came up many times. In DNA form, the CDR3 reads TGTGCCAGCAGTCGACGACAGGGCCCATCCTCTGGGGCCAACGTCCTGACTTTC. Its translation is CASSRRQGPSSGANVLTF. The chain joins TRBV9 to TRBJ2-6; 7 bases are a match to TRBD1. V lost 5 bases, J lost 0 bases, and 11 bases stayed unmatched. CDR3 length: 18 amino acids. Germline V CDR1 and CDR2: SGDLS, YYNGEE.

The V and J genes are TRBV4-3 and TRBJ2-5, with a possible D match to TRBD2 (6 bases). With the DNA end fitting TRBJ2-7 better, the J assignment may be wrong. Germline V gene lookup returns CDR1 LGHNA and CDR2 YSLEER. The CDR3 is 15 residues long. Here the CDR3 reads CASSQEKIAVNEQYF. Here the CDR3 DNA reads TGCGCCAGCAGCCAAGAGAAGATAGCGGTGAACGAGCAGTACTTC.

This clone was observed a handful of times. Here the CDR3 DNA reads TGTGCCAGCAGCACCTCAAGTCCAGGGGAAGGAGGCACAGATACGCAGTATTTT. This sequence encodes CASSTSSPGEGGTDTQYF. The gene calls are TRBV14 and TRBJ2-3; D may be TRBD1 (6 bases). There are 18 residues in the CDR3. Germline CDR1 and CDR2: SGHDN and FVKESK. Trimming cost V 5 bases and J 1 base, with 22 bases left between them.

The CDR3 coding sequence is TGCGCCAGCAGCGGTCTAGCGGGTAGACAAGAGACCCAGTACTTC. Amino acid sequence: CASSGLAGRQETQYF. The rearrangement uses TRBV5-1 and TRBJ2-5; the match to TRBD2 covers 8 bases. Germline V gene data show CDR1 as SGHRS and CDR2 as YFSETQ. Losses at the gene ends were 4 bases for V and 2 bases for J; bases not matched to a gene: 7. The CDR3 is made up of 15 amino acids.

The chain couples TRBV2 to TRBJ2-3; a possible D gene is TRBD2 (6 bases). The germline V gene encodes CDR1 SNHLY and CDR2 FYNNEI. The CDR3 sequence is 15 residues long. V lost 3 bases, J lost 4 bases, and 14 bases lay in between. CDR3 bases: TGTGCCAGCAGTGACTCACGCGGGGCCCCAGATACGCAGTATTTT. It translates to CASSDSRGAPDTQYF. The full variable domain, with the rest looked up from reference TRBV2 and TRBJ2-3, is EPEVTQTPSHQVTQMGQEVILRCVPISNHLYFYWYRQILGQKVEFLVSFYNNEISEKSEIFDDQFSVERPDGSNFTLKIRSTKLEDSAMYFCASSDSRGAPDTQYFGPGTRLTVL.

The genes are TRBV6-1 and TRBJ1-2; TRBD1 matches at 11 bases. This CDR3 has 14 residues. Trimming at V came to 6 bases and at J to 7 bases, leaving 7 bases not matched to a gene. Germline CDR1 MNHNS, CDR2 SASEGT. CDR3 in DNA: TGTGCCAGCAGACTCGGGACAGGGGGAAGTGGCTACACCTTC. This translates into CASRLGTGGSGYTF.

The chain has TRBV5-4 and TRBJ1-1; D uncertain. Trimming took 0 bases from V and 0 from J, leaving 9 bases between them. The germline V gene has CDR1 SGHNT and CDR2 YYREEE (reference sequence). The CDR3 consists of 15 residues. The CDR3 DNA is TGTGCCAGCAGCTTGGCCAACAGTCTGAACACTGAAGCTTTCTTT. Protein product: CASSLANSLNTEAFF. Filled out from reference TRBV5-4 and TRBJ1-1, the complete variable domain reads ETGVTQSPTHLIKTRGQQVTLRCSSQSGHNTVSWYQQALGQGPQFIFQYYREEENGRGNFPPRFSGLQFPNYSSELNVNALELDDSALYLCASSLANSLNTEAFFGQGTRLTVV.

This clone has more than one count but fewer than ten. The CDR3 loop is CASSSPLPGELFF. The DNA of the CDR3 is TGTGCCAGCAGCTCCCCCCTCCCCGGGGAGCTGTTTTTT. The chain links TRBV28 to TRBJ2-2; D not resolved. This CDR3 is 13 amino acids long. V gave up 6 bases and J gave up 6 bases, with 11 bases separating them. Per germline, CDR1 MDHEN and CDR2 SYDVKM.

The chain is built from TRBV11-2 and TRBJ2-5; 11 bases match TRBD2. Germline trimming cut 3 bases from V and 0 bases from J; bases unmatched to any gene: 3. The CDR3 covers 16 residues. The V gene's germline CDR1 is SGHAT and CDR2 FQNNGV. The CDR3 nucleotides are TGTGCCAGCAGCTTTAGACTAGCGGGGTACCAAGAGACCCAGTACTTC. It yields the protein CASSFRLAGYQETQYF.

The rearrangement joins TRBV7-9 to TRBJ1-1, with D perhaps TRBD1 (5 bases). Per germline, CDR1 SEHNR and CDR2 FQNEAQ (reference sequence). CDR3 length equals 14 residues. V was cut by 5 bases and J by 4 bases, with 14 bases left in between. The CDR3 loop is CASSPVAGGTEAFF. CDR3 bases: TGTGCCAGCAGCCCCGTCGCGGGGGGCACTGAAGCTTTCTTT.

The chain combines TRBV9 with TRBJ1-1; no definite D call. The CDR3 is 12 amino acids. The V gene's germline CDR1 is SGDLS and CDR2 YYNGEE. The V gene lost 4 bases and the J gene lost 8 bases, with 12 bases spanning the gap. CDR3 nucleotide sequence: TGTGCCAGCAGCCCGAACCTCAGGGAAGCTTTCTTT. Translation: CASSPNLREAFF.

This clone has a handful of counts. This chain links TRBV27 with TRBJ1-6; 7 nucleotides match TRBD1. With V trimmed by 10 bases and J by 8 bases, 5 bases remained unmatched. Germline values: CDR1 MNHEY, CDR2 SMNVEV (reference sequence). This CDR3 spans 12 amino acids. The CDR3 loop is CATHTGDSPLHF. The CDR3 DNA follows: TGTGCCACACATACAGGGGATTCACCCCTCCACTTT.

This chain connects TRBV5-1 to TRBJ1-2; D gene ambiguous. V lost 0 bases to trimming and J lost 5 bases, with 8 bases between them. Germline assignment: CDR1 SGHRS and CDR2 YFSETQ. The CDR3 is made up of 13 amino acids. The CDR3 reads CASSLDGDYGYTF. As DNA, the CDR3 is TGCGCCAGCAGCTTGGACGGGGATTATGGCTACACCTTC.

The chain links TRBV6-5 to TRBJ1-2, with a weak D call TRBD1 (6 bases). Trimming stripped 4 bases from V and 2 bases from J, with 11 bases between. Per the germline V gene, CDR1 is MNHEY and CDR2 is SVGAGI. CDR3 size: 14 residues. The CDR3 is CASSFNRENYGYTF. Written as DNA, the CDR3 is TGTGCCAGCAGTTTCAACAGGGAGAACTATGGCTACACCTTC.

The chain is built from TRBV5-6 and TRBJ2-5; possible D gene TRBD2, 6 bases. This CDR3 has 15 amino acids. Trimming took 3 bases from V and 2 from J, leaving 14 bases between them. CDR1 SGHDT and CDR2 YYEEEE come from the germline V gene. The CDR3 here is CASSSGPRGQETQYF. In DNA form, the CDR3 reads TGTGCCAGCAGCTCGGGACCCCGGGGGCAAGAGACCCAGTACTTC.

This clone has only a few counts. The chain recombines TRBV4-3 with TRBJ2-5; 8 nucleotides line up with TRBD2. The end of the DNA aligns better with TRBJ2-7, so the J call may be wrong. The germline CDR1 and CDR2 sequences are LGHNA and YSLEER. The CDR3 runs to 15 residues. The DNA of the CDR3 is TGCGCCAGCAGCCAAGAAAGGGCTAGCGGGTACGAGCAGTACTTC. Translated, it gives CASSQERASGYEQYF.

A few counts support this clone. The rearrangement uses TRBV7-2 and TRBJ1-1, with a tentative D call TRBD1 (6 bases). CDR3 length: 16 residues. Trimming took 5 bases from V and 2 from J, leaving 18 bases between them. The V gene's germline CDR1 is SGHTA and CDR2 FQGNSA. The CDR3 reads CASSKTRGGGNTEAFF. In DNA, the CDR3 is TGTGCCAGCAGCAAGACAAGGGGGGGAGGCAACACTGAAGCTTTCTTT.

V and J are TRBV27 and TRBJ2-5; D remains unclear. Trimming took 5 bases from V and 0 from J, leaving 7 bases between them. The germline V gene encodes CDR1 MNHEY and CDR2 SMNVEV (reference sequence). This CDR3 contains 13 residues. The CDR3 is CASSINYQETQYF. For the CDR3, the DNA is TGTGCCAGCAGTATCAATTACCAAGAGACCCAGTACTTC.